This T cell receptor beta chain was recovered during a study of breast tumors, draining lymph nodes, adjacent tissues. Study observations and caveats: Data fit most tumor T cells coming from lymph node, expanding in tumor.

On this clonotype itself: Its antigen is unknown.

TCRdb recomputed calls from the multiplex PCR reads with MiXCR, one row per CDR3 protein. This sample has 120,000 to 150,000 distinct CDR3 sequences, with approximately 30% found just once. Breast cancer patients provided tissue from their axillary draining lymph nodes. Germline V gene data show CDR1 as SEHNR and CDR2 as FQNEAQ (reference sequence). J gave up 5 bases and V 5 bases, and 5 bases lay outside the gene matches. The CDR3 extends over 15 amino acids. What was sequenced was axillary lymph node tissue. The receptor comes from a female donor with breast cancer. Some clones in this sample may be carry-over from other donors' samples. J is TRBJ1-4 and V is TRBV7-9; 10 bases agree with TRBD1. The CDR3 protein is CASSPGTGANEKLFF. The CDR3 region has the DNA TGTGCCAGCAGCCCCGGGACAGGGGCAAATGAAAAACTGTTTTTT.